This T cell receptor (beta chain) was sequenced during a study of regulatory T cells in long-lasting Graves disease. This clonotype was counted between two and nine times. In building TCR beta libraries, iRepertoire HTBI primers were used together with Arm-PCR of CDR3 regions. TCRdb used MiXCR to reprocess the multiplex PCR reads, holding one entry per CDR3 protein. The sample records a few hundred thousand distinct CDR3 sequences, around 15% being singletons. Time point given: newly diagnosed GD, antithyroid drugs for less than 3 months. From RNA extracted from PBMCs, the TCR library was made. The same sample was also used in a study of T cells in Graves' hyperthyroidism and ophthalmopathy. As that report states: Used for diagnoses were clinical symptoms, serum thyroxine and TRAb, thyroid ultrasound and orbital computed tomography. HTBI primers drove first-round RT-PCR of the TCR CDR3. Ophthalmopathy onset followed model prediction by a median around six months.

Sequencing used peripheral blood mononuclear cells (PBMCs), obtained at new diagnosis, from a patient treated with antithyroid drugs. This receptor was obtained from a woman aged 18-30 years with Graves disease.

The CDR3 sequence: CASSFRAYTDTQYF. The CDR3 DNA follows: TGTGCCAGCAGCTTCCGGGCCTACACAGATACGCAGTATTTT. The V call is TRBV11-2, the J call TRBJ2-3; no clear D gene. V was clipped by 3 bases and J by 2 bases, with 9 bases between them. Per germline, CDR1 SGHAT and CDR2 FQNNGV. The CDR3 has 14 residues.